This T cell receptor (beta chain) was sequenced during a study of identical twins. The CDR3 runs 19 residues. Germline-derived CDR1 and CDR2 are DFQATT and SNEGSKA (reference sequence). The junction had 19 bases not matched to a gene; V was cut back by 2 bases and J by 5 bases. One entry per CDR3 protein, called by TCRdb with MiXCR from the 5' RACE reads. The sample records roughly 630,000 distinct CDR3 sequences, 7% to 7.5% being singletons. This clonotype was observed once. The data also belong to a second study, concerning yellow fever vaccine responses in identical twins.

This chain joins TRBV20-1 and TRBJ2-7; 12 bases fit TRBD2. Sequenced sample: PBMCs. This clonotype was obtained from a woman younger than 35 in good health. This CDR3 reads CSARPLELAGGRLVHEQYF. The CDR3 DNA is TGCAGTGCTAGACCCCTTGAGCTAGCGGGAGGGCGGCTAGTCCACGAGCAGTACTTC.